This T cell receptor (beta chain) emerged from a study of cytomegalovirus exposure and HLA in healthy donors. Germline CDR1 and CDR2: SGHVS and FNYEAQ. The CDR3 is 16 amino acids. The J segment lost 6 bases and the V segment lost 1 base, leaving 8 bases of the junction unmatched. As concerns this clone: What it recognizes is unknown.

Primers: 60 Vbeta forward and 13 Jbeta reverse. Clones were read by immunoSEQ multiplex PCR, and TCRdb kept only the in-frame ones, dropping some. The profile shows around 130,000 clones, around 70% of them singletons. This cohort consisted of healthy bone marrow donors. Study results and caveats: DRB1 showed the most TCR associations and HLA-C the fewest in a later analysis, as rates varied by HLA locus. In an earlier analysis, productive rearrangement rates for most beta V segments clustered near 87% or 30%.

The J gene is TRBJ2-1, the V gene TRBV7-6, with TRBD2 identical over 8 bases. The TCR sequence derives from a young man in good health and CMV-seronegative. The specimen sequenced was PBMCs. CDR3 in DNA: TGTGCCAGCAGCTTAGAGTGGGGACTAGAGGGCAATGAGCAGTTCTTC. This encodes CASSLEWGLEGNEQFF. Full variable domain (remainder filled in from reference TRBV7-6 and TRBJ2-1): GAGVSQSPRYKVTKRGQDVALRCDPISGHVSLYWYRQALGQGPEFLTYFNYEAQQDKSGLPNDRFSAERPEGSISTLTIQRTEQRDSAMYRCASSLEWGLEGNEQFFGPGTRLTVL.